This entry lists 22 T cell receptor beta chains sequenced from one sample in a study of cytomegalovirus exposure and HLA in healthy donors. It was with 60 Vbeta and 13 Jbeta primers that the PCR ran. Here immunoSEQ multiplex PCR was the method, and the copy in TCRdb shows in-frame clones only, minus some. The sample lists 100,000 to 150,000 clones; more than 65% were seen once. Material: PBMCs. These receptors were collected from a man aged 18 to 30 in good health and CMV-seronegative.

CDR3 protein: CASSQVGGPGTEAFF. The CDR3 DNA is TGTGCCAGCAGCCAAGTGGGGGGGCCGGGGACTGAAGCTTTCTTT. The chain combines TRBV14 with TRBJ1-1, with D perhaps matching TRBD1 (6 bases). Per the germline V gene, CDR1 is SGHDN and CDR2 is FVKESK. This CDR3 region has 15 residues. The V and J ends lost 1 base and 5 bases respectively, with 14 bases between them.

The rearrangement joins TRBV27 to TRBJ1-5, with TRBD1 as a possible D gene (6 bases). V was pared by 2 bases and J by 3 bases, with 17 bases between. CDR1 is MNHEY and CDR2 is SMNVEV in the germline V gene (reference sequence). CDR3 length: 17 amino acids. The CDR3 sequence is CASSLIALGGVNQPQHF. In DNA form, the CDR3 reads TGTGCCAGCAGTTTAATAGCCTTAGGGGGTGTCAATCAGCCCCAGCATTTT.

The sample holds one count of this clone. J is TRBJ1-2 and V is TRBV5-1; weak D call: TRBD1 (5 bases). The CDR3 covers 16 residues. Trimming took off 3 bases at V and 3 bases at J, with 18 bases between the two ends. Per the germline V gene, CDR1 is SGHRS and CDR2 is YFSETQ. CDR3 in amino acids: CASSYSGHTFYYGYTF. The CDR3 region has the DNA TGCGCCAGCAGCTACTCTGGACACACTTTTTACTATGGCTACACCTTC.

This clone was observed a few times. CDR3 residues: CASSQEGTSYGYTF. The CDR3 DNA reads as TGTGCCAGCAGCCAAGAGGGCACTAGCTATGGCTACACCTTC. The chain combines TRBV4-2 with TRBJ1-2; D gene unclear. The CDR3 contains 14 residues. The ends were cut back, 0 bases at V and 4 bases at J, with 9 bases in the middle. In germline, CDR1 is LGHNA, CDR2 YNFKEQ.

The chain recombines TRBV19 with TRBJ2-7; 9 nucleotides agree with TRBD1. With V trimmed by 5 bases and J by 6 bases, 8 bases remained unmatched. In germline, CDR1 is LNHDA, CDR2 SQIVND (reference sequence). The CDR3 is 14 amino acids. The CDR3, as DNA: TGTGCCAGTAGTCAGCGGACAGGGGTCGGCGAGCAGTACTTC. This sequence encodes CASSQRTGVGEQYF.

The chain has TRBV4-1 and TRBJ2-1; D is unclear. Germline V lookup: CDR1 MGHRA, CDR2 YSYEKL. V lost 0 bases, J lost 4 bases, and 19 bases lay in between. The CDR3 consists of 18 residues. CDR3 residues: CASSQDDVGQAEYNEQFF. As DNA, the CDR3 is TGCGCCAGCAGCCAAGATGACGTAGGTCAGGCAGAATACAATGAGCAGTTCTTC.

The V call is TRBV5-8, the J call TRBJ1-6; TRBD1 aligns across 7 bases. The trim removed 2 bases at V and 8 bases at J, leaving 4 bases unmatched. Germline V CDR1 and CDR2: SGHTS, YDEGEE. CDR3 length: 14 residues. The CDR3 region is CASSLGGNYSPLHF. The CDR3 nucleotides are TGTGCCAGCAGCTTAGGGGGCAACTATTCACCCCTCCACTTT.

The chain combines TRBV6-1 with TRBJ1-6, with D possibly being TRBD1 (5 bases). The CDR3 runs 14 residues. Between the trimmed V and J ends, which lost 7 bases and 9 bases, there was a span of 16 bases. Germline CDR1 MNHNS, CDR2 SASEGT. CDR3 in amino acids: CASTAQGRVSPLHF. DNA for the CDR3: TGTGCCAGCACTGCCCAGGGTAGGGTTTCACCCCTCCACTTT.

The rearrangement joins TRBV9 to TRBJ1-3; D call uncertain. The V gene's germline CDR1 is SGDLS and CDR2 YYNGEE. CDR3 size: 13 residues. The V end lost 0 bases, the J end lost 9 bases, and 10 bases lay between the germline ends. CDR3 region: CASSVVFGGTIYF. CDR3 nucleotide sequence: TGTGCCAGCAGCGTAGTTTTCGGCGGCACCATATATTTT.

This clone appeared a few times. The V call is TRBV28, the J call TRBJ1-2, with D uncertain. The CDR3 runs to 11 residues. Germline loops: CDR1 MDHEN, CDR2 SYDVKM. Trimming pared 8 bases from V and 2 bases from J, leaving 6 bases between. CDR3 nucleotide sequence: TGTGCCAGCTCAGTGAACTATGGCTACACCTTC. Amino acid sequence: CASSVNYGYTF.

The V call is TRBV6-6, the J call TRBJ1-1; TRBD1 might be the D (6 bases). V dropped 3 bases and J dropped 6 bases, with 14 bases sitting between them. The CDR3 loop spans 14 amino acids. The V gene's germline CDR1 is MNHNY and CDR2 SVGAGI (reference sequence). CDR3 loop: CASSYIGGAPEAFF. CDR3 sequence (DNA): TGTGCCAGCAGTTATATCGGGGGGGCCCCTGAAGCTTTCTTT.

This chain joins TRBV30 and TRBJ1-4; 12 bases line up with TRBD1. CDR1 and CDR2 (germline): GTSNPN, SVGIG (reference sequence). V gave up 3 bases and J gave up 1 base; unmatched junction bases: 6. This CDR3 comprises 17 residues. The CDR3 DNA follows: TGTGCCTGGAGGCCTGGGGACAGGGGGCAAACTAATGAAAAACTGTTTTTT. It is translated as CAWRPGDRGQTNEKLFF.

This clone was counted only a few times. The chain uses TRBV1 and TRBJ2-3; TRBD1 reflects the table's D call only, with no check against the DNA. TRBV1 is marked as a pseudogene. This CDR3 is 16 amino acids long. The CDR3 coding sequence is TGCACCAGCAGCCAAGATCTTGGGGCCCCGGCAGATACGCAGTATTTT. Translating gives CTSSQDLGAPADTQYF.

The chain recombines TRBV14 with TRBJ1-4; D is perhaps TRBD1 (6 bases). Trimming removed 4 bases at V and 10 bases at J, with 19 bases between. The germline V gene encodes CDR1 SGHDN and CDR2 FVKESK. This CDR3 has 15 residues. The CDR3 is CASSRNVQGRGKLFF. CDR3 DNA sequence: TGTGCCAGCAGCCGAAACGTACAGGGTAGGGGAAAACTGTTTTTT.

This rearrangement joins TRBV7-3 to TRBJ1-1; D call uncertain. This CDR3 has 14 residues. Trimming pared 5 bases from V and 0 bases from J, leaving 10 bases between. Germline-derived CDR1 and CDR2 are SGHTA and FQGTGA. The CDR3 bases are TGTGCCAGCAGCCCGAGCGGGGTGAACACTGAAGCTTTCTTT. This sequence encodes CASSPSGVNTEAFF.

The CDR3 nucleotides read TGTGCCAGCAGTCCCACATCAGGGGGGAATCAGCCCCAGCATTTT. This codes for CASSPTSGGNQPQHF. V is TRBV2 and J is TRBJ1-5; 7 bases map to TRBD1. Looked up from germline, CDR1 is SNHLY and CDR2 is FYNNEI. The CDR3 has 15 amino acids. V dropped 5 bases and J dropped 4; count of bases not matched to a gene: 8.

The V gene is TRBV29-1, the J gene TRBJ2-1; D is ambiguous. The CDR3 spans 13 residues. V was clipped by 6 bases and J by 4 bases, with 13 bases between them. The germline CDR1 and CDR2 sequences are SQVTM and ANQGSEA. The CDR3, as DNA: TGCAGCGTGCAGGTGACACTTTACAATGAGCAGTTCTTC. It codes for CSVQVTLYNEQFF.

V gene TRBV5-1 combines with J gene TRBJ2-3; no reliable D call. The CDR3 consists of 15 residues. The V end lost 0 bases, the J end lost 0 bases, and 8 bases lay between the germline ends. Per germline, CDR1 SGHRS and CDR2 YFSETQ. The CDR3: CASSLGRPSTDTQYF. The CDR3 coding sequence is TGCGCCAGCAGCTTGGGCAGGCCTAGCACAGATACGCAGTATTTT.

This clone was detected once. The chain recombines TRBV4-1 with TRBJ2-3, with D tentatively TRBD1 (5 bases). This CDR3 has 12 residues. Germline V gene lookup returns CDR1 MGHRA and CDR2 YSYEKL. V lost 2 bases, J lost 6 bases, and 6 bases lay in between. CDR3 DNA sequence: TGCGCCAGCAGCCAAAAGGGGGATACGCAGTATTTT. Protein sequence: CASSQKGDTQYF.

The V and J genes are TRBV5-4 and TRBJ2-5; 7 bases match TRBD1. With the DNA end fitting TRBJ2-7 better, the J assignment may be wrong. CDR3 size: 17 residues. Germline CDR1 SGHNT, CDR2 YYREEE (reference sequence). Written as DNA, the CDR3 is TGTGCCAATAAGACCGGGACAGCCCTCGTAGCCGCCTACGAGCAGTACTTC. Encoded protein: CANKTGTALVAAYEQYF.

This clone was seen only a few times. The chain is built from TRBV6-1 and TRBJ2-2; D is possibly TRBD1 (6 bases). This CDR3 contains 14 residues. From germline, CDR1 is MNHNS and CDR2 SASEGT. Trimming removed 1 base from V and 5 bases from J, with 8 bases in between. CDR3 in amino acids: CASSEGTETGELFF. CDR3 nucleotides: TGTGCCAGCAGTGAAGGGACAGAAACCGGGGAGCTGTTTTTT.

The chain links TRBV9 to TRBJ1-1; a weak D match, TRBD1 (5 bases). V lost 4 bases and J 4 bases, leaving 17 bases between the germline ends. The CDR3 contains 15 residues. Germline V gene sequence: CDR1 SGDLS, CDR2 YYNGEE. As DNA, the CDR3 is TGTGCCAGCAGCTTAGGGGCATATTCTTCCACTGAAGCTTTCTTT. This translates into CASSLGAYSSTEAFF. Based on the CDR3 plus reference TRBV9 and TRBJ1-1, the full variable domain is DSGVTQTPKHLITATGQRVTLRCSPRSGDLSVYWYQQSLDQGLQFLIQYYNGEERAKGNILERFSAQQFPDLHSELNLSSLELGDSALYFCASSLGAYSSTEAFFGQGTRLTVV.